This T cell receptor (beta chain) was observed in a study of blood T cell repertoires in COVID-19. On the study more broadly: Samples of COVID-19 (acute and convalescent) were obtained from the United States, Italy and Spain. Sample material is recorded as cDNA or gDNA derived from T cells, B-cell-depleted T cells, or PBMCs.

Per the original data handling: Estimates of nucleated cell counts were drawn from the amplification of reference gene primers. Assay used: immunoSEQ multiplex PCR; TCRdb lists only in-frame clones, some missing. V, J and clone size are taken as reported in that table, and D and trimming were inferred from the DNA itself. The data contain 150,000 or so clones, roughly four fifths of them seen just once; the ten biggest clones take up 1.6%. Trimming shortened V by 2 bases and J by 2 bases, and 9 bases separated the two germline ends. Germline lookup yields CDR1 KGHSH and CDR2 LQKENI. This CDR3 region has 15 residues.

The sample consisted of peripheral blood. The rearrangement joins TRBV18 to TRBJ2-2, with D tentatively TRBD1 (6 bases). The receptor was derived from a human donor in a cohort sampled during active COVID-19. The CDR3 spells CASSPNRDNTGELFF. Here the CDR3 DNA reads TGTGCCAGCTCACCAAACAGGGACAACACCGGGGAGCTGTTTTTT.